This T cell receptor beta chain derives from a study of glioma-infiltrating T cells after dendritic cell vaccination. The germline V gene has CDR1 LNHDA and CDR2 SQIVND (reference sequence). CDR3 size: 15 residues. The V and J ends lost 3 bases and 0 bases, in that order; junction bases with no gene match: 2. TCRB CDR3 was amplified from 2 ug genomic DNA or less. Sequenced by immunoSEQ multiplex PCR; TCRdb stores in-frame clones only, minus some. The sample records roughly 100,000 clones, 85% to 90% being singletons. Time point specified: after dendritic cell vaccination, including at tumor progression/relapse. PBMC were collected before vaccination, two weeks after the third vaccination, and at progression.

The sequence was obtained from a human donor with glioblastoma. The starting material was blood, obtained after dendritic cell vaccination. The chain combines TRBV19 with TRBJ1-3, with TRBD1 matching over 7 bases. CDR3 DNA: TGTGCCAGTAGTATCGGGGACAGCTCTGGAAACACCATATATTTT. Protein sequence: CASSIGDSSGNTIYF.